This TCR beta chain was captured in a study of T cell responses to AZD1222 COVID-19 vaccine. General study findings and limits: Females outnumbered males among donors, who were mostly white British; clonal diversity was possibly underestimated.

Comments on this clone: Its target is not known.

Germline-derived CDR1 and CDR2 are MNHEY and SVGAGI. Unmatched junction bases numbered 3, after V lost 10 bases and J lost 1 base. This CDR3 comprises 13 residues. Profiling relied on immunoSEQ multiplex PCR, and the TCRdb table lists in-frame clones only, not all of them. The repertoire consists of about 150,000 clones, with roughly 88% occurring once and the leading ten covering about 14%. This receptor was taken from an adult in good health. Sequences were derived from peripheral blood, sampled on day 0 of AZD1222 vaccination. The chain recombines TRBV6-5 with TRBJ2-2, with 7 bases identical to TRBD1. CDR3 DNA: TGTGCCATACAGGGGAGGAACACCGGGGAGCTGTTTTTT. It encodes CAIQGRNTGELFF.